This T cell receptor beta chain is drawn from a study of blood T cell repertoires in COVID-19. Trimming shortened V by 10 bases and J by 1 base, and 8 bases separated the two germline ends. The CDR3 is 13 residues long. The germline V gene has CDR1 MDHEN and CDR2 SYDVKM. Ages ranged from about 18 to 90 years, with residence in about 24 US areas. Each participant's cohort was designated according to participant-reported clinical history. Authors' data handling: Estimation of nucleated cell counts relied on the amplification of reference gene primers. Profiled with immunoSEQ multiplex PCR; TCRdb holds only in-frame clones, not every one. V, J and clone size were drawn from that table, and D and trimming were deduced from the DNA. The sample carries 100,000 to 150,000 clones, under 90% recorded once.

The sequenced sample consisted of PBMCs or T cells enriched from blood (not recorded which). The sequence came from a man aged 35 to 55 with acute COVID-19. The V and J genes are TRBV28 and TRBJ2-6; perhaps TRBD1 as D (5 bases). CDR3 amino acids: CANRQSGANVLTF. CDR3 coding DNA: TGTGCCAATAGACAGTCTGGGGCCAACGTCCTGACTTTC. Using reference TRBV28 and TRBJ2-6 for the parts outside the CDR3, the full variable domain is DVKVTQSSRYLVKRTGEKVFLECVQDMDHENMFWYRQDPGLGLRLIYFSYDVKMKEKGDIPEGYSVSREKKERFSLILESASTNQTSMYLCANRQSGANVLTFGAGSRLTVL.